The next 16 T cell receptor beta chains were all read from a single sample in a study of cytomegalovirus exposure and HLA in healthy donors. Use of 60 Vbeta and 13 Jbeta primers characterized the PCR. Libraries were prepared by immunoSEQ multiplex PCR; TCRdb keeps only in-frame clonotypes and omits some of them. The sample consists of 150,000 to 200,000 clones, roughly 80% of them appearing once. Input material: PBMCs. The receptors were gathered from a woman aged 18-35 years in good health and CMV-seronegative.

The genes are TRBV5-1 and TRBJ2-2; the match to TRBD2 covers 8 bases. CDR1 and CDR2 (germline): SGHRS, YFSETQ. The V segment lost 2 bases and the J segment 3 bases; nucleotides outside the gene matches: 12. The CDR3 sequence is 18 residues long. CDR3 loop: CASSFPTGAGGYTGELFF. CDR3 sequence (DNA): TGCGCCAGCAGCTTTCCGACCGGGGCGGGAGGATACACCGGGGAGCTGTTTTTT.

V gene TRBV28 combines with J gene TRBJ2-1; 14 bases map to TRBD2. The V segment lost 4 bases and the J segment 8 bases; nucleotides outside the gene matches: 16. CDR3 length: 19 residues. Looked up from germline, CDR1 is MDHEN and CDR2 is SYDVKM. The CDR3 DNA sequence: TGTGCCAGCAGTTCACCCCGAACCCGGACTAGCGGGAGGCCCCATGAGCAGTTCTTC. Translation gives CASSSPRTRTSGRPHEQFF.

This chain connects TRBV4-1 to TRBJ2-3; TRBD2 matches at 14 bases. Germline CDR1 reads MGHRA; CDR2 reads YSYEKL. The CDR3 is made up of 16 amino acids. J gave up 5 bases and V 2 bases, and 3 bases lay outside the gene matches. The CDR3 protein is CASSQRLAGGQDTQYF. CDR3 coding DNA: TGCGCCAGCAGCCAAAGACTAGCGGGAGGGCAAGATACGCAGTATTTT.

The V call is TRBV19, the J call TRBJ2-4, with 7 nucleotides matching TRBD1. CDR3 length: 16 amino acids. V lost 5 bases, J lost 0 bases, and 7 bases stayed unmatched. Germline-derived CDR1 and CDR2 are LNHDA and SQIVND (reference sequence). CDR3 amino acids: CASSPWTGLAKNIQYF. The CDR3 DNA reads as TGTGCCAGTAGTCCATGGACAGGACTAGCCAAAAACATTCAGTACTTC. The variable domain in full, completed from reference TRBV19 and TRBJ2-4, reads DGGITQSPKYLFRKEGQNVTLSCEQNLNHDAMYWYRQDPGQGLRLIYYSQIVNDFQKGDIAEGYSVSREKKESFPLTVTSAQKNPTAFYLCASSPWTGLAKNIQYFGAGTRLSVL.

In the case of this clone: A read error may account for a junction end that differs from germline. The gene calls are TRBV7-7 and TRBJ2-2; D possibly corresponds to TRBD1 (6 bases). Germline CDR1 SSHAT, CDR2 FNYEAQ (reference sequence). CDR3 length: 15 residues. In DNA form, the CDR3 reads TGTGCTAGCAGCTTACACAGGGTGGGCACCGGGGAGCTGTTTTTT. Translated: CASSLHRVGTGELFF. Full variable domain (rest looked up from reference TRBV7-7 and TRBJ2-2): GAGVSQSPRYKVTKRGQDVTLRCDPISSHATLYWYQQALGQGPEFLTYFNYEAQPDKSGLPSDRFSAERPEGSISTLTIQRTEQRDSAMYRCASSLHRVGTGELFFGEGSRLTVL.

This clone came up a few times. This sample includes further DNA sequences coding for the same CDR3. The CDR3, as DNA: TGCGCCAGCAGCCAAGATAGAGGCGGTGAGCAGTTCTTC. This translates into CASSQDRGGEQFF. The rearrangement joins TRBV4-3 to TRBJ2-1; D is uncertain. Germline-derived CDR1 and CDR2 are LGHNA and YSLEER. V shed 0 bases and J shed 9 bases, with 9 bases lying between them. The CDR3 consists of 13 residues.

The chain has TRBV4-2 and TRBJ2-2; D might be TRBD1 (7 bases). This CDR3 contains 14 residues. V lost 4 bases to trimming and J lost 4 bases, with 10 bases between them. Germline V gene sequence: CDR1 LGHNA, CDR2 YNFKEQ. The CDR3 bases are TGTGCCAGCAGCCCCCAGGGGGGCACCGGGGAGCTGTTTTTT. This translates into CASSPQGGTGELFF.

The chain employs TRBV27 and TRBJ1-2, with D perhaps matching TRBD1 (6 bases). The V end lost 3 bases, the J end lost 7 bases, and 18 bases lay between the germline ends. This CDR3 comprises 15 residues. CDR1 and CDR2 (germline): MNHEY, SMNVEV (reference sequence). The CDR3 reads CASSLWRGLGCGYTF. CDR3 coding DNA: TGTGCCAGCAGTTTGTGGCGGGGGCTAGGCTGTGGCTACACCTTC.

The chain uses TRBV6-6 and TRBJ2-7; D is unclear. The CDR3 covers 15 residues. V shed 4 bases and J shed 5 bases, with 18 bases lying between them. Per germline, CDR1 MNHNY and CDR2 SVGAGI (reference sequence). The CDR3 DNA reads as TGTGCCAGCAGTTCCCTGCGGCCCCCAGCCAACGAGCAGTACGTC. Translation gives CASSSLRPPANEQYV.

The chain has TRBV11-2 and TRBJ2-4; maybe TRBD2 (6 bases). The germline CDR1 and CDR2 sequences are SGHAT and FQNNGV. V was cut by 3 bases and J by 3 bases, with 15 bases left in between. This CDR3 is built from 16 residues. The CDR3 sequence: CASSFRQGGNKNIQYF. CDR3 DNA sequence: TGTGCCAGCAGCTTCCGCCAGGGAGGAAACAAAAACATTCAGTACTTC.

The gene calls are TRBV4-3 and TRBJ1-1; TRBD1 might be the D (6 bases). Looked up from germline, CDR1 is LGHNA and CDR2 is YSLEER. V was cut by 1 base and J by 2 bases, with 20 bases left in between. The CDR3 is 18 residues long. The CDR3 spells CASSQADSNREPNTEAFF. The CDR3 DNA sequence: TGCGCCAGCAGCCAAGCGGATTCGAACAGGGAACCAAACACTGAAGCTTTCTTT.

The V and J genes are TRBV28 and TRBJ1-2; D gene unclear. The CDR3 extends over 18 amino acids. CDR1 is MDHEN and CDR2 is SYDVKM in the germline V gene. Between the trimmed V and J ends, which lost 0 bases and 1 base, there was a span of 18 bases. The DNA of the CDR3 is TGTGCCAGCAGTTTATGGTCTGGACCGCGGAGGCTTAACTATGGCTACACCTTC. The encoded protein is CASSLWSGPRRLNYGYTF.

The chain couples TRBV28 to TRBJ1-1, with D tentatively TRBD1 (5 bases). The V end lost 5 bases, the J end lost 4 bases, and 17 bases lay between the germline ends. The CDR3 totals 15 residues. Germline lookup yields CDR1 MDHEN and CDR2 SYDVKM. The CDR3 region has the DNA TGTGCCAGCAGTCCCCCCCAGGGTATGGGCACTGAAGCTTTCTTT. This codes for CASSPPQGMGTEAFF.

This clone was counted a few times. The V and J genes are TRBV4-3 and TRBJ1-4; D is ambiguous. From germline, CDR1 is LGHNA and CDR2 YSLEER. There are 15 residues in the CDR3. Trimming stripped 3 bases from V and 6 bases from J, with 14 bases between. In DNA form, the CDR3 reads TGCGCCAGCAGCCATGGAGTTGTTAAGGATGAAAAACTGTTTTTT. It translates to CASSHGVVKDEKLFF.

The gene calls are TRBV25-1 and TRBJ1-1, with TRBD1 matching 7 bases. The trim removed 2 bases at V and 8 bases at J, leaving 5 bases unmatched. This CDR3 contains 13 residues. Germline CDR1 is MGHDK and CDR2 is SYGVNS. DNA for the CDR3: TGTGCCAGCAGTGAAAAGGGGGCGGGCGAAGCTTTCTTT. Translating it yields CASSEKGAGEAFF.

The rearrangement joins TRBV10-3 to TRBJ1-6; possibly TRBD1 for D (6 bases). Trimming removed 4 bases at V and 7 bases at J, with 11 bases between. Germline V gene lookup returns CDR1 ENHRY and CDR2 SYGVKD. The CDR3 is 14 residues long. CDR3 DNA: TGTGCCATCAGTGTGGCAGGGGAGAATTCACCCCTCCACTTT. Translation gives CAISVAGENSPLHF.